This T cell receptor beta chain was recorded in a study of control samples from healthy donors and cancer patients. The table came from immunoSEQ multiplex PCR; TCRdb's copy has only in-frame clones and leaves some out. The data contain about 21,000 clones, roughly 84% of them seen just once; the ten biggest clones take up roughly 20%. CDR3 length equals 15 residues. V lost 4 bases and J lost 7, with 16 bases in between. Germline V gives CDR1 MGHRA, CDR2 YSYEKL. The receptor's source is a man aged 55 to 70 with colorectal cancer. The sequenced sample was PBMCs. V gene TRBV4-1 combines with J gene TRBJ1-4, with D tentatively TRBD1 (5 bases). The CDR3 DNA is TGCGCCAGCAGCCGCCGGGCAGGGATGGGTGAAAAACTGTTTTTT. Protein: CASSRRAGMGEKLFF.